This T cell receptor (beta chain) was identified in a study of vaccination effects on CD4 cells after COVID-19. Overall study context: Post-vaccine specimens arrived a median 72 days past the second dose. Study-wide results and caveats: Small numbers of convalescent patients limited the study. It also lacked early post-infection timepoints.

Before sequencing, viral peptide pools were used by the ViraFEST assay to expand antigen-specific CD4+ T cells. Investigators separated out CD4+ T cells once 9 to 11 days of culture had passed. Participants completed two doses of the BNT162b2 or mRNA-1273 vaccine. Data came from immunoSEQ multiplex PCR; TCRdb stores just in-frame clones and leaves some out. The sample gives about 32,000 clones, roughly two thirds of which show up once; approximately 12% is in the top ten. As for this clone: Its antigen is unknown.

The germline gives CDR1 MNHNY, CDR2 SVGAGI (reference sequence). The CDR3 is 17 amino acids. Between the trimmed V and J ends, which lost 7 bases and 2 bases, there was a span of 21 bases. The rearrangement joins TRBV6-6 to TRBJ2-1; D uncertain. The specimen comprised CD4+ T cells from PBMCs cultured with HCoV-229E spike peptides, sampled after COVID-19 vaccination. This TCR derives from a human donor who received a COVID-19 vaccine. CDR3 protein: CASTRNPGVGTYNEQFF. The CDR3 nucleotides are TGTGCCAGCACTCGTAATCCCGGAGTGGGGACCTACAATGAGCAGTTCTTC.